This T cell receptor beta chain is from a study of OX40 agonist ivuxolimab in advanced cancers. About the study: Six ivuxolimab dose levels, 0.01 to 10 mg/kg, were given intravenously every 2 weeks.

As to this clone: Its antigen is still unknown.

CDR1 is MNHEY, CDR2 SVGAGI, per germline. The CDR3 contains 13 residues. With V trimmed by 6 bases and J by 6 bases, 3 bases remained unmatched. Repertoires were generated with immunoSEQ multiplex PCR, while TCRdb's copy carries only in-frame clones and drops some. The sample has roughly 68,000 clones, around 93% seen once. Study-wide results and limits: Nonresponders included some who also had low normalized T-cell clonal expansion.

The V and J genes are TRBV6-5 and TRBJ2-3; 10 positions agree with TRBD1. The starting material was CD4+ or CD8+ T cells sorted from blood, obtained in a trial of the OX40 agonist ivuxolimab. The sequence came from an adult with an advanced solid tumor such as melanoma, head and neck, liver or kidney cancer. The CDR3 DNA reads TGTGCCAGCAGGGGACAGGGGAGGGATACGCAGTATTTT. Encoded protein: CASRGQGRDTQYF.